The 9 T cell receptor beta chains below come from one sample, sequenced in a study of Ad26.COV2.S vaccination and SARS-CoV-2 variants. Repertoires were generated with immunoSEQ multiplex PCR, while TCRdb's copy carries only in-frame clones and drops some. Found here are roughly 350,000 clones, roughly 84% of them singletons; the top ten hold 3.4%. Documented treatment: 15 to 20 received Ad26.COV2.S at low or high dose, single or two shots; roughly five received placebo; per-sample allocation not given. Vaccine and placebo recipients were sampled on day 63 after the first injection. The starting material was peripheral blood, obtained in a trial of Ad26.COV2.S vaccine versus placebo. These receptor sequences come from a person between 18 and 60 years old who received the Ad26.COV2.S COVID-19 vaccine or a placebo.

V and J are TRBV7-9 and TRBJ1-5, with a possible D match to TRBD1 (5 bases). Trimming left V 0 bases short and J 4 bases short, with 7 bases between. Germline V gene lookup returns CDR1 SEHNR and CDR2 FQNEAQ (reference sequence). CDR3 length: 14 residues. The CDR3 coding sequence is TGTGCCAGCAGCTTAGCGACAGAGAATCAGCCCCAGCATTTT. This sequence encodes CASSLATENQPQHF.

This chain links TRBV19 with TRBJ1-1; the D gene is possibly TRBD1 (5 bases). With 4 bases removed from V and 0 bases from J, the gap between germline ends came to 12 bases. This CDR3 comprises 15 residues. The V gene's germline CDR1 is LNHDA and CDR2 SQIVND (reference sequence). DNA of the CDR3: TGTGCCAGTAGTAAAACCGGGACGTTGAACACTGAAGCTTTCTTT. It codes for CASSKTGTLNTEAFF.

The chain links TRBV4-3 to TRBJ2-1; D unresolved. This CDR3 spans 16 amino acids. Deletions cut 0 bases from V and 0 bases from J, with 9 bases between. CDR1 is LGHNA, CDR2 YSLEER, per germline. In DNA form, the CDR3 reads TGCGCCAGCAGCCAAGATTTAGCCAGCTCCTACAATGAGCAGTTCTTC. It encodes CASSQDLASSYNEQFF.

CDR3 bases: TGTGCCAGCAGCTCGCAAACGACAGCCAGCTATGGCTACACCTTC. This sequence encodes CASSSQTTASYGYTF. J is TRBJ1-2 and V is TRBV7-9; tentative D call: TRBD1 (5 bases). The length of the CDR3 is 15 residues. Germline V lookup: CDR1 SEHNR, CDR2 FQNEAQ (reference sequence). The ends were cut back, 4 bases at V and 4 bases at J, with 16 bases in the middle.

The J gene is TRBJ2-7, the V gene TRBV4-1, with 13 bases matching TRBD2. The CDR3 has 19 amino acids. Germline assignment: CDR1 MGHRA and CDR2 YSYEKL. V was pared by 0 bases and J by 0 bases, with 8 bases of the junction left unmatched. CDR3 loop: CASSQDRTSGGGSSYEQYF. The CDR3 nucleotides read TGCGCCAGCAGCCAAGACCGAACTAGCGGGGGGGGTAGCTCCTACGAGCAGTACTTC.

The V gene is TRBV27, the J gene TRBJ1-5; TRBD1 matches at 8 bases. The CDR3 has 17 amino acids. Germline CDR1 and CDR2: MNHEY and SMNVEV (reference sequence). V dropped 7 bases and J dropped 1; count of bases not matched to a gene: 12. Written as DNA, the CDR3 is TGTGCCAGCACCCGGGACAGGACCTTTATGAGCAATCAGCCCCAGCATTTT. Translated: CASTRDRTFMSNQPQHF.

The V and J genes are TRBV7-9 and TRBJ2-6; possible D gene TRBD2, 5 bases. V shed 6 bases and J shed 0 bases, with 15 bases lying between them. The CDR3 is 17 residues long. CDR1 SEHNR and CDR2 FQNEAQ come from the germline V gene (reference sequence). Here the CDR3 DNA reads TGTGCCAGCAGGATAGCGACAAACAGCTCTGGGGCCAACGTCCTGACTTTC. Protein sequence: CASRIATNSSGANVLTF.

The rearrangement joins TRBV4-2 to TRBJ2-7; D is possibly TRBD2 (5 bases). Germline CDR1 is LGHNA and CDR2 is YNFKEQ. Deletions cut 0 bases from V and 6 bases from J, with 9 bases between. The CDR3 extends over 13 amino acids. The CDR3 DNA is TGTGCCAGCAGCCAAGAATGGAGGAGCGAGCAGTACTTC. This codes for CASSQEWRSEQYF.

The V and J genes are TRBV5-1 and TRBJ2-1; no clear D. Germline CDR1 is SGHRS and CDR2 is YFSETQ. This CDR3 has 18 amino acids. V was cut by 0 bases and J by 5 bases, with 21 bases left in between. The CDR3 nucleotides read TGCGCCAGCAGCTTGGGGGGTTTATTCAGTAGCTTAAACAATGAGCAGTTCTTC. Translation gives CASSLGGLFSSLNNEQFF.